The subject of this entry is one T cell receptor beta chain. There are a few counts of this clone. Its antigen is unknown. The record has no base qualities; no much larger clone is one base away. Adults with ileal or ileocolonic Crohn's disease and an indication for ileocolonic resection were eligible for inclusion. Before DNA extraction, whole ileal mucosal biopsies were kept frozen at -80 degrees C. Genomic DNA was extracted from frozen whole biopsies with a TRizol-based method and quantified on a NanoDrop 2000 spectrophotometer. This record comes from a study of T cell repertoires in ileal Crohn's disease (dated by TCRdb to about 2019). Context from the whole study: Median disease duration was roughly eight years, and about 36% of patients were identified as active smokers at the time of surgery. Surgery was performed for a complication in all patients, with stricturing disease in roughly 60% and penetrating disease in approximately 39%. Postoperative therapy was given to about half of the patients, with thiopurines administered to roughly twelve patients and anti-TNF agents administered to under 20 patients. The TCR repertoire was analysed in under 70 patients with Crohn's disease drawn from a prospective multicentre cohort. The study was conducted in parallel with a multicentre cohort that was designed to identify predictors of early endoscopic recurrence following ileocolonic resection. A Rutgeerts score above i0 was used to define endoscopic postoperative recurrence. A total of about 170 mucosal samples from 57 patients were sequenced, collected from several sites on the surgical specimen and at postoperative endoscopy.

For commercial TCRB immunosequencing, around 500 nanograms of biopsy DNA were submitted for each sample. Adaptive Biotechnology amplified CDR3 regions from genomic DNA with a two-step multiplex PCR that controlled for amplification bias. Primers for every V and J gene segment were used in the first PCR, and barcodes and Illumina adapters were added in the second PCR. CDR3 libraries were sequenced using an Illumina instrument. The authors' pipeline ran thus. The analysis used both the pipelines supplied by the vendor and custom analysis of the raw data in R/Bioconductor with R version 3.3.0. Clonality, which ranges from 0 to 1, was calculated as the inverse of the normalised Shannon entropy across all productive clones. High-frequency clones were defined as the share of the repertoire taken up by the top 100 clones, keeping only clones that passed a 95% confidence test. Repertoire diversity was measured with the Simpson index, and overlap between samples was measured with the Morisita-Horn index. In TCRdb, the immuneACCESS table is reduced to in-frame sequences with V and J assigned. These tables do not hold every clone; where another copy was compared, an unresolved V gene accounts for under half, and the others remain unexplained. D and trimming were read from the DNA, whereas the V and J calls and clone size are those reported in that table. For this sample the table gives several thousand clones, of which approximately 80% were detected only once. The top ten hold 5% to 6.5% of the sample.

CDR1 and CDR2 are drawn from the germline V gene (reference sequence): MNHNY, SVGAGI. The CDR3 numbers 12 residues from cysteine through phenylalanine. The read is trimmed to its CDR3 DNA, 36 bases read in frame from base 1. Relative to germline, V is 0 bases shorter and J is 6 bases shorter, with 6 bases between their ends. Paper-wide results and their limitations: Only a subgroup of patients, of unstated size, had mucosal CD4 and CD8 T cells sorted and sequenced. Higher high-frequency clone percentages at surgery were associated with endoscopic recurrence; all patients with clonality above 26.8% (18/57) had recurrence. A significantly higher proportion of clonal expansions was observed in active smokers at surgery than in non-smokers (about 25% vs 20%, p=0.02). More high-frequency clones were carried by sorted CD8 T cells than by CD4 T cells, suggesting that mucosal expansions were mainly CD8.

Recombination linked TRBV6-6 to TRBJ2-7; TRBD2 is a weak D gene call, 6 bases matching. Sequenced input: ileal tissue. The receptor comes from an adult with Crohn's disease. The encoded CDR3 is CASSYSGGEQYF. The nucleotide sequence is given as TGTGCCAGCAGTTACTCCGGGGGCGAGCAGTACTTC.